Following are 17 T cell receptor beta chains from one sample sequenced in a study of beta chain features in type 1 diabetes. Every bit of the isolated RNA underwent reverse transcription, so sequencing read expressed TCRB transcripts. Only in-frame clones appear in the TCRdb table, and some are missing; sequencing was by immunoSEQ multiplex PCR. The sample includes about 360,000 clones, 10% to 15% of them seen just once. Sequencing used naive CD4+ T cells from blood. The receptors shown here come from a man younger than 35 in good health.

This clone was recorded a few times. This chain connects TRBV7-3 to TRBJ2-3; 14 nucleotides match TRBD2. With V trimmed by 5 bases and J by 4 bases, 5 bases remained unmatched. CDR1 and CDR2 from the germline V gene are SGHTA and FQGTGA. This CDR3 spans 16 amino acids. The CDR3, as DNA: TGTGCCAGCAGCAAGGGACTAGCGGGAGTCGCAGATACGCAGTATTTT. It codes for CASSKGLAGVADTQYF.

This clone was found a few times. The chain has TRBV5-4 and TRBJ2-4; D remains unclear. The CDR3 runs to 16 residues. From germline, CDR1 is SGHNT and CDR2 YYREEE (reference sequence). V was clipped by 0 bases and J by 0 bases, with 10 bases between them. The CDR3 DNA sequence: TGTGCCAGCAGCTTGGACTCGCCCGTAGCCAAAAACATTCAGTACTTC. Its protein is CASSLDSPVAKNIQYF.

CDR3 sequence (DNA): TGCGCCAGCAGCTTGGCCCCGGGGACTGCGATTCAAGAGACCCAGTACTTC. Protein sequence: CASSLAPGTAIQETQYF. The genes are TRBV5-1 and TRBJ2-5; TRBD2 is a possible D gene (6 bases). Germline loops: CDR1 SGHRS, CDR2 YFSETQ. The CDR3 loop spans 17 amino acids. The V end was cut by 0 bases, the J end by 2 bases, with 17 bases between.

This clone turned up a few times. The chain links TRBV7-9 to TRBJ2-7, with 11 bases identical to TRBD1. Trimming cost V 4 bases and J 5 bases; bases outside gene matches: 4. The CDR3 runs 14 residues. Germline CDR1 and CDR2: SEHNR and FQNEAQ (reference sequence). CDR3: CASSSDRGRHEQYF. Here the CDR3 DNA reads TGTGCCAGCAGCTCGGACAGGGGGCGTCACGAGCAGTACTTC.

The rearrangement joins TRBV4-1 to TRBJ2-1, with a tentative D call TRBD2 (5 bases). V lost 1 base and J 0 bases, leaving 16 bases between the germline ends. From germline, CDR1 is MGHRA and CDR2 YSYEKL. This CDR3 comprises 18 residues. The CDR3 sequence is CASSQGRRASGSYNEQFF. The CDR3 region has the DNA TGCGCCAGCAGCCAAGGACGTCGGGCCAGCGGCTCCTACAATGAGCAGTTCTTC.

The gene calls are TRBV5-6 and TRBJ1-1; D unresolved. CDR1 SGHDT and CDR2 YYEEEE come from the germline V gene. Deletions cut 3 bases from V and 7 bases from J, with 25 bases between. CDR3 length: 17 amino acids. CDR3 amino acids: CASSSPPRAPSSSEAFF. DNA for the CDR3: TGTGCCAGCAGCTCGCCCCCCCGCGCGCCGTCCTCAAGTGAAGCTTTCTTT.

A few counts support this clone. This chain joins TRBV7-2 and TRBJ2-3, with D maybe TRBD2 (5 bases). This CDR3 comprises 16 residues. Germline loops: CDR1 SGHTA, CDR2 FQGNSA. V lost 5 bases and J 2 bases, leaving 17 bases between the germline ends. CDR3 DNA sequence: TGTGCCAGCAGCCCTGCGGGTTTGGACCTCACAGATACGCAGTATTTT. It specifies CASSPAGLDLTDTQYF.

The V call is TRBV30, the J call TRBJ1-1; 9 nucleotides match TRBD1. V dropped 4 bases and J dropped 5; count of bases not matched to a gene: 5. The germline V gene encodes CDR1 GTSNPN and CDR2 SVGIG (reference sequence). The CDR3 sequence is 13 residues long. The CDR3 DNA reads as TGTGCCTGGAATACAGGGGGCAGGACTGAAGCTTTCTTT. It encodes CAWNTGGRTEAFF.

This clone occurred a few times. The J gene is TRBJ2-2, the V gene TRBV6-6, with 8 nucleotides matching TRBD2. Trimming at V came to 5 bases and at J to 8 bases, leaving 4 bases not matched to a gene. This CDR3 is 13 amino acids long. Germline V lookup: CDR1 MNHNY, CDR2 SVGAGI (reference sequence). CDR3 in DNA: TGTGCCAGCAGTCCGGGGGGGTATGGGGAGCTGTTTTTT. Its translation is CASSPGGYGELFF.

This clone was detected a few times. This chain joins TRBV30 and TRBJ2-2; D perhaps matches TRBD1 (6 bases). The V end was cut by 4 bases, the J end by 6 bases, with 12 bases between. The CDR3 spans 13 residues. CDR1 is GTSNPN, CDR2 SVGIG, per germline (reference sequence). The CDR3 region is CAWTDSFAGELFF. The CDR3 nucleotides read TGTGCCTGGACGGACAGTTTTGCCGGGGAGCTGTTTTTT.

The V call is TRBV9, the J call TRBJ2-3; 11 bases are shared with TRBD1. The germline V gene encodes CDR1 SGDLS and CDR2 YYNGEE. This CDR3 has 13 amino acids. V lost 6 bases and J lost 5; bases outside the gene matches: 2. Here the CDR3 reads CASTGQGGDTQYF. The CDR3, as DNA: TGTGCCAGCACGGGACAGGGGGGAGATACGCAGTATTTT.

This clone was seen a handful of times. This sequence joins TRBV30 and TRBJ2-7; 7 nucleotides match TRBD1. The CDR3 spans 14 residues. The germline CDR1 and CDR2 sequences are GTSNPN and SVGIG (reference sequence). V trimming: 1 base; J trimming: 0 bases; junction bases outside the gene matches: 3. The CDR3: CAWSGDRASYEQYF. CDR3 DNA sequence: TGTGCCTGGAGTGGGGACAGAGCCTCCTACGAGCAGTACTTC. The whole variable domain, remainder taken from reference TRBV30 and TRBJ2-7, is SQTIHQWPATLVQPVGSPLSLECTVEGTSNPNLYWYRQAAGRGLQLLFYSVGIGQISSEVPQNLSASRPQDRQFILSSKKLLLSDSGFYLCAWSGDRASYEQYFGPGTRLTVT.

The V gene is TRBV7-2, the J gene TRBJ2-7; perhaps TRBD1 as D (6 bases). Trimming removed 2 bases from V and 2 bases from J, with 7 bases in between. The CDR3 consists of 13 residues. From germline, CDR1 is SGHTA and CDR2 FQGNSA. The CDR3 region is CASSLQGPYEQYF. CDR3 in DNA: TGTGCCAGCAGCTTACAGGGGCCCTACGAGCAGTACTTC.

The V and J genes are TRBV5-1 and TRBJ2-5; D gene unclear. The CDR3 loop spans 12 amino acids. The germline CDR1 and CDR2 sequences are SGHRS and YFSETQ. Trimming removed 3 bases from V and 5 bases from J, with 8 bases in between. The CDR3 region is CASSSQEETQYF. The DNA for the CDR3 is TGCGCCAGCAGCTCGCAAGAGGAGACCCAGTACTTC.

This clone was seen a handful of times. The chain recombines TRBV30 with TRBJ1-3; perhaps TRBD1 as D (5 bases). CDR1 and CDR2 from the germline V gene are GTSNPN and SVGIG (reference sequence). This CDR3 comprises 14 residues. The V gene lost 5 bases and the J gene lost 1 base, with 12 bases spanning the gap. This CDR3 is CAWSRRQSGNTIYF. CDR3 DNA: TGTGCCTGGTCAAGGCGACAGTCTGGAAACACCATATATTTT.

V gene TRBV13 combines with J gene TRBJ1-1; TRBD1 might be the D (5 bases). Germline values: CDR1 PRHDT, CDR2 FYEKMQ (reference sequence). Trimming stripped 6 bases from V and 1 base from J, with 15 bases between. The CDR3 spans 15 residues. The CDR3 bases are TGTGCCAGCAGGCACATGCCTCAGGGGAACACTGAAGCTTTCTTT. Encoded protein: CASRHMPQGNTEAFF. Full variable domain (missing parts from reference TRBV13 and TRBJ1-1): AAGVIQSPRHLIKEKRETATLKCYPIPRHDTVYWYQQGPGQDPQFLISFYEKMQSDKGSIPDRFSAQQFSDYHSELNMSSLELGDSALYFCASRHMPQGNTEAFFGQGTRLTVV.

The V gene is TRBV4-2, the J gene TRBJ2-7, with D tentatively TRBD1 (6 bases). Germline-derived CDR1 and CDR2 are LGHNA and YNFKEQ. Trimming shortened V by 1 base and J by 6 bases, and 13 bases separated the two germline ends. The CDR3 extends over 14 amino acids. The CDR3: CASSQGPGAPEQYF. CDR3 nucleotides: TGTGCCAGCAGCCAAGGACCAGGGGCGCCCGAGCAGTACTTC.